Each of the 32 T cell receptor beta chains below was sequenced from the same sample in a study of T cells in Graves' hyperthyroidism and ophthalmopathy. RNA transcripts yielded amplified TCR beta CDR3 regions. The TCR CDR3 was amplified in a first-round RT-PCR using the HTBI primer set. TCRdb reprocessed the multiplex PCR reads with MiXCR, giving one entry per CDR3 protein. The sample includes under 550,000 distinct CDR3 sequences, about 20% of them seen just once. The sequencing input was blood. The receptors shown here come from a middle-aged man with Graves' ophthalmopathy.

At least ten counts were recorded for this clonotype. This chain uses TRBV12-3 or TRBV12-4 with TRBJ2-1; 10 positions match TRBD1. CDR3 length: 14 residues. The V gene end was trimmed by 4 bases and the J gene end by 7 bases; junction bases not matched to a gene: 4. CDR3 nucleotides: TGTGCCAGCAGTTCTCGACAGGGGGCAAATGAGCAGTTCTTC. Translating gives CASSSRQGANEQFF.

This clonotype was counted between two and nine times. The chain uses TRBV6-1 and TRBJ2-5, with 8 bases matching TRBD1. V shed 4 bases and J 4 bases; nucleotides not matched to a gene: 2. This CDR3 is 13 amino acids long. CDR1 is MNHNS, CDR2 SASEGT, per germline. Written as DNA, the CDR3 is TGTGCCAGCAGTGTCAGGGGGCGAGAGACCCAGTACTTC. This translates into CASSVRGRETQYF.

V gene TRBV10-3 combines with J gene TRBJ1-3, with no clear D. Germline V gives CDR1 ENHRY, CDR2 SYGVKD. The CDR3 sequence is 13 residues long. Trimming stripped 7 bases from V and 0 bases from J, with 7 bases between. This chain's CDR3 is CAITDSSGNTIYF. The CDR3 DNA reads as TGTGCCATCACAGATAGCTCTGGAAACACCATATATTTT.

The genes are TRBV20-1 and TRBJ1-2; 10 bases line up with TRBD1. Trimming at V came to 5 bases and at J to 8 bases, leaving 11 bases not matched to a gene. Per germline, CDR1 DFQATT and CDR2 SNEGSKA (reference sequence). This CDR3 contains 14 residues. For the CDR3, the DNA is TGCAGTGCTCCCGAGGGGACAGGGGCTTCGGGCTACACCTTC. Its translation: CSAPEGTGASGYTF.

This clonotype occurred many times. The chain couples TRBV12-3 or TRBV12-4 to TRBJ1-6; 7 bases fit TRBD1. With V trimmed by 6 bases and J by 7 bases, 6 bases remained unmatched. The CDR3 has 14 amino acids. The CDR3, as DNA: TGTGCCAGCAGAAGTACAGGGGTCAATTCACCCCTCCACTTT. Protein: CASRSTGVNSPLHF.

The chain joins TRBV18 to TRBJ2-1, with D unresolved. Trimming removed 1 base from V and 5 bases from J, with 9 bases in between. The length of the CDR3 is 14 residues. Germline V gene sequence: CDR1 KGHSH, CDR2 LQKENI. As DNA, the CDR3 is TGTGCCAGCTCACCACAAGGCCCAAACAATGAGCAGTTCTTC. It encodes CASSPQGPNNEQFF.

V is TRBV6-1 and J is TRBJ1-4; D is uncertain. This CDR3 is 13 amino acids long. The germline gives CDR1 MNHNS, CDR2 SASEGT. The V end was cut by 8 bases, the J end by 5 bases, with 12 bases between. CDR3 coding DNA: TGTGCCAGCGGCTTCACACGCAATGAAAAACTGTTTTTT. This codes for CASGFTRNEKLFF.

This clonotype was picked up many times. The rearrangement uses TRBV29-1 and TRBJ2-1, with a tentative D call TRBD1 (6 bases). The V and J ends lost 2 bases and 0 bases respectively, with 11 bases between them. This CDR3 spans 15 amino acids. Germline-derived CDR1 and CDR2 are SQVTM and ANQGSEA. The CDR3, as DNA: TGCAGCGTTGAAAATGGGACATTCTCCTACAATGAGCAGTTCTTC. Translating gives CSVENGTFSYNEQFF.

This sequence joins TRBV20-1 and TRBJ1-1, with 10 bases lining up with TRBD1. Germline V lookup: CDR1 DFQATT, CDR2 SNEGSKA (reference sequence). V shed 7 bases and J 1 base; nucleotides not matched to a gene: 12. CDR3 length equals 16 residues. CDR3 amino acids: CSGDPRDRGKNTEAFF. CDR3 DNA sequence: TGCAGTGGCGACCCTAGGGACAGGGGAAAGAACACTGAAGCTTTCTTT.

In DNA form, the CDR3 reads TGCAGCGTTGAAATCTACTACAATGAGCAGTTCTTC. Translating it yields CSVEIYYNEQFF. J is TRBJ2-1 and V is TRBV29-1; no clear D gene. Between the trimmed V and J ends, which lost 2 bases and 3 bases, there was a span of 5 bases. This CDR3 region has 12 residues. The germline V gene encodes CDR1 SQVTM and CDR2 ANQGSEA.

Ten or more counts support this clonotype. The chain carries TRBV18 and TRBJ2-3, with D uncertain. The length of the CDR3 is 16 residues. V shed 2 bases and J shed 0 bases, with 12 bases lying between them. The V gene's germline CDR1 is KGHSH and CDR2 LQKENI. The CDR3 sequence: CASSPKEIFSTDTQYF. The CDR3 DNA sequence: TGTGCCAGCTCACCAAAGGAAATCTTTAGCACAGATACGCAGTATTTT.

This sequence joins TRBV6-5 and TRBJ2-3; D may be TRBD2 (5 bases). The germline V gene has CDR1 MNHEY and CDR2 SVGAGI. This CDR3 contains 14 residues. V lost 1 base and J 5 bases, leaving 10 bases between the germline ends. The CDR3 spells CASSYFGSGDTQYF. For the CDR3, the DNA is TGTGCCAGCAGTTACTTCGGAAGCGGAGATACGCAGTATTTT.

This clonotype was recorded at least ten times. DNA of the CDR3: TGTGCCAGCAGCTTAGTTAGCGGGAGTACAGATACGCAGTATTTT. It yields the protein CASSLVSGSTDTQYF. The chain links TRBV7-9 to TRBJ2-3, with TRBD2 matching 9 bases. CDR3 size: 15 residues. J gave up 3 bases and V 1 base, and 2 bases lay outside the gene matches. Germline-derived CDR1 and CDR2 are SEHNR and FQNEAQ (reference sequence). Looking up the rest from reference TRBV7-9 and TRBJ2-3 gives the full variable domain: DTGVSQNPRHKITKRGQNVTFRCDPISEHNRLYWYRQTLGQGPEFLTYFQNEAQLEKSRLLSDRFSAERPKGSFSTLEIQRTEQGDSAMYLCASSLVSGSTDTQYFGPGTRLTVL.

The V gene is TRBV7-3, the J gene TRBJ2-2; TRBD2 matches at 7 bases. This CDR3 has 15 residues. Germline V gives CDR1 SGHTA, CDR2 FQGTGA. Trimming removed 5 bases from V and 5 bases from J; junction bases left unmatched: 8. CDR3 bases: TGTGCCAGCAGCATCAGCGGGGATGGGACCGGGGAGCTGTTTTTT. It is translated as CASSISGDGTGELFF.

Notes on this clonotype: This could be a read error, since a much larger clone is one nucleotide away. The chain uses TRBV18 and TRBJ2-1; D may be TRBD1 (6 bases). Trimming stripped 3 bases from V and 10 bases from J, with 16 bases between. The CDR3 covers 14 residues. CDR1 is KGHSH and CDR2 is LQKENI in the germline V gene. The CDR3 DNA is TGTGCCAGCTCACCGTACGACAGGTCCCGCGAGCAGTTCTTC. This encodes CASSPYDRSREQFF.

This clonotype was seen a handful of times. The rearrangement joins TRBV30 to TRBJ2-5; D is unclear. Trimming removed 2 bases from V and 5 bases from J, with 15 bases in between. CDR3 length: 14 amino acids. Germline V gene lookup returns CDR1 GTSNPN and CDR2 SVGIG (reference sequence). CDR3 sequence: CAWSPLGYTETQYF. The CDR3 DNA is TGTGCCTGGAGTCCCCTCGGGTACACGGAGACCCAGTACTTC.

The J gene is TRBJ2-7, the V gene TRBV20-1; D unresolved. V was pared by 1 base and J by 7 bases, with 14 bases between. Germline CDR1 is DFQATT and CDR2 is SNEGSKA (reference sequence). CDR3 size: 13 residues. CDR3 amino acids: CSARGNLGREQYF. DNA of the CDR3: TGCAGTGCTAGAGGTAACCTAGGGCGGGAGCAGTACTTC.

The gene calls are TRBV5-8 and TRBJ1-2, with D maybe TRBD1 (6 bases). CDR3 length: 15 residues. Trimming cost V 4 bases and J 3 bases, with 16 bases left between them. Germline V lookup: CDR1 SGHTS, CDR2 YDEGEE. CDR3 loop: CASSVRGDWYYGYTF. The DNA for the CDR3 is TGTGCCAGCAGCGTGAGGGGGGACTGGTACTATGGCTACACCTTC.

This clonotype was detected a few times. The chain recombines TRBV5-1 with TRBJ2-1; D unresolved. The CDR3 has 13 amino acids. CDR1 SGHRS and CDR2 YFSETQ come from the germline V gene. V was cut by 2 bases and J by 4 bases, with 7 bases left in between. In nucleotides, the CDR3 is TGCGCCAGCAGCTTCGGAGAGTACAATGAGCAGTTCTTC. Its protein is CASSFGEYNEQFF.

This clonotype occurred a few times. The rearrangement uses TRBV18 and TRBJ2-6, with D perhaps assigned TRBD1 or TRBD2 (5 bases each). The CDR3 contains 15 residues. Germline V gene data show CDR1 as KGHSH and CDR2 as LQKENI. V was cut by 5 bases and J by 1 base, with 9 bases left in between. Here the CDR3 reads CASSVGASGANVLTF. In DNA, the CDR3 is TGTGCCAGCTCAGTCGGGGCATCTGGGGCCAACGTCCTGACTTTC.

The table lists this clonotype with many counts. This chain uses TRBV2 with TRBJ1-1; D is perhaps TRBD1 (6 bases). Trimming stripped 6 bases from V and 3 bases from J, with 11 bases between. CDR1 and CDR2 from the germline V gene are SNHLY and FYNNEI. CDR3 length equals 13 residues. This chain's CDR3 is CASRGGSYTEAFF. The CDR3 bases are TGTGCCAGCAGGGGGGGCTCGTACACTGAAGCTTTCTTT.

The chain uses TRBV7-2 and TRBJ1-1; TRBD1 might be the D (6 bases). Trimming cost V 5 bases and J 3 bases, with 13 bases left between them. The CDR3 extends over 14 amino acids. Germline V CDR1 and CDR2: SGHTA, FQGNSA. The CDR3 DNA follows: TGTGCCAGCAGCCTAAACAGGGATGACACTGAAGCTTTCTTT. This translates into CASSLNRDDTEAFF.

This clonotype was observed a few times. CDR3 coding DNA: TGCGCCAGCAGCTTGGTCGGGGCGCCCTATGAGACCCAGTACTTC. Translated, it gives CASSLVGAPYETQYF. The chain combines TRBV5-1 with TRBJ2-5, with D perhaps TRBD1 or TRBD2 (5 bases each). Looked up from germline, CDR1 is SGHRS and CDR2 is YFSETQ. The V end was cut by 0 bases, the J end by 5 bases, with 14 bases between. The CDR3 is 15 amino acids.

This chain uses TRBV6-1 with TRBJ2-3, with D perhaps TRBD1 or TRBD2 (6 bases each). Trimming left V 10 bases short and J 0 bases short, with 11 bases between. The CDR3 spans 13 residues. Germline V gene data show CDR1 as MNHNS and CDR2 as SASEGT. The CDR3 region is CATEGGSTDTQYF. CDR3 sequence (DNA): TGTGCCACGGAGGGGGGAAGCACAGATACGCAGTATTTT.

V and J are TRBV2 and TRBJ2-6; possibly TRBD1 or TRBD2 for D (5 bases each). Trimming pared 4 bases from V and 0 bases from J, leaving 7 bases between. CDR3 length: 15 amino acids. The germline V gene encodes CDR1 SNHLY and CDR2 FYNNEI. CDR3 coding DNA: TGTGCCAGCAGTGCAGGGAGCTCTGGGGCCAACGTCCTGACTTTC. Translated: CASSAGSSGANVLTF.

The chain recombines TRBV9 with TRBJ2-5, with D possibly matching TRBD2 (6 bases). Germline-derived CDR1 and CDR2 are SGDLS and YYNGEE. The CDR3 is made up of 15 amino acids. The ends were cut back, 3 bases at V and 5 bases at J, with 17 bases in the middle. CDR3 sequence: CASSDRDSRGETQYF. CDR3 bases: TGTGCCAGCAGCGACCGGGACTCCCGGGGGGAGACCCAGTACTTC.

This clonotype was seen many times. The rearrangement links TRBV28 to TRBJ2-3, with 11 bases matching TRBD2. V gave up 2 bases and J gave up 0 bases; unmatched junction bases: 7. This CDR3 is built from 18 residues. The germline CDR1 and CDR2 sequences are MDHEN and SYDVKM. The CDR3 nucleotides read TGTGCCAGCAGTTTAGCCGCTAGCGGGAGGTCTAGCACAGATACGCAGTATTTT. Its protein is CASSLAASGRSSTDTQYF. The full variable domain, with the rest looked up from reference TRBV28 and TRBJ2-3, is DVKVTQSSRYLVKRTGEKVFLECVQDMDHENMFWYRQDPGLGLRLIYFSYDVKMKEKGDIPEGYSVSREKKERFSLILESASTNQTSMYLCASSLAASGRSSTDTQYFGPGTRLTVL.

The V call is TRBV5-1, the J call TRBJ1-5, with D possibly matching TRBD1 (5 bases). This CDR3 spans 14 amino acids. V shed 0 bases and J shed 5 bases, with 9 bases lying between them. From germline, CDR1 is SGHRS and CDR2 YFSETQ. The chain's CDR3 is CASSLEGPYQPQHF. In nucleotides, the CDR3 is TGCGCCAGCAGCTTGGAGGGACCCTATCAGCCCCAGCATTTT.

This clonotype has a count of ten or more. The chain recombines TRBV5-1 with TRBJ2-1; 12 nucleotides align to TRBD2. The CDR3 totals 18 residues. V lost 3 bases, J lost 6 bases, and 13 bases stayed unmatched. Germline assignment: CDR1 SGHRS and CDR2 YFSETQ. CDR3 region: CASSSPRGLAGGPNEQFF. The CDR3 bases are TGCGCCAGCAGCTCACCGAGAGGGCTAGCGGGGGGGCCCAATGAGCAGTTCTTC.

There are a few counts of this clonotype. One end of the junction is discordant with germline, which a read error may explain. V gene TRBV20-1 combines with J gene TRBJ2-1; unclear D gene. CDR1 and CDR2 (germline): DFQATT, SNEGSKA (reference sequence). The CDR3 covers 14 residues. The CDR3 DNA is TGCAGTGCCAGAGGACCTAACTCCTACAATGAGCAGTTCTTC. Its protein is CSARGPNSYNEQFF.

This clonotype was seen repeatedly, ten times or more. The V call is TRBV5-1, the J call TRBJ2-7; perhaps TRBD2 as D (5 bases). Germline V CDR1 and CDR2: SGHRS, YFSETQ. The CDR3 covers 14 residues. Trimming stripped 4 bases from V and 5 bases from J, with 16 bases between. Here the CDR3 reads CASSLSTWGDEQYF. CDR3 DNA sequence: TGCGCCAGCAGCCTCTCGACCTGGGGAGACGAGCAGTACTTC.

This clonotype was counted many times. J is TRBJ2-7 and V is TRBV5-1; tentatively, D is TRBD1 (5 bases). CDR1 is SGHRS and CDR2 is YFSETQ in the germline V gene. The length of the CDR3 is 15 residues. Trimming stripped 2 bases from V and 0 bases from J, with 12 bases between. DNA of the CDR3: TGCGCCAGCAGCTTCGACAGCCTAAGCTCCTACGAGCAGTACTTC. This sequence encodes CASSFDSLSSYEQYF.